This TCR beta chain is drawn from a study of blood T cell repertoires in COVID-19. Turning to the study itself: Samples representing acute and convalescent COVID-19 were sourced from the United States, Italy and Spain. Sample material is recorded as cDNA or gDNA derived from T cells, B-cell-depleted T cells, or PBMCs.

Original methodology: Counts of nucleated cells, estimated from reference gene primer amplification, were obtained. Repertoires were generated with immunoSEQ multiplex PCR, while TCRdb's copy carries only in-frame clones and drops some. The V and J calls and clone size come from that table; D and trimming were worked out from the DNA. Of about 240,000 clones listed, about four fifths are singletons. The CDR3 contains 14 residues. V was shortened by 1 base and J by 4 bases, with 10 bases between the two germline ends. Per germline, CDR1 SGHRS and CDR2 YFSETQ. The V call is TRBV5-1, the J call TRBJ2-3; D is perhaps TRBD1 (6 bases). Sequenced input: peripheral blood. The TCR comes from a woman at least 80 years old with acute or convalescent COVID-19. The CDR3 bases are TGCGCCAGCAGCTTGAATGGGGGCGCAGATACGCAGTATTTT. Its translation is CASSLNGGADTQYF.